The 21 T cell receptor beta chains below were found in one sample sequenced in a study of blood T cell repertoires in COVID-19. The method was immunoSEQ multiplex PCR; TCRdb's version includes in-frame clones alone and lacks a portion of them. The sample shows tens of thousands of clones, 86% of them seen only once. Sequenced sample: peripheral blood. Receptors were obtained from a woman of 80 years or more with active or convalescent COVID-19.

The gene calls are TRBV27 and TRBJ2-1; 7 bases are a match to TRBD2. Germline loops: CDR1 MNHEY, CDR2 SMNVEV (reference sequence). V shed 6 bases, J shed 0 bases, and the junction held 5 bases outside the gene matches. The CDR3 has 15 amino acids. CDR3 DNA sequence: TGTGCCAGCAGCATGGGGAGGGTCTCCTACAATGAGCAGTTCTTC. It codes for CASSMGRVSYNEQFF.

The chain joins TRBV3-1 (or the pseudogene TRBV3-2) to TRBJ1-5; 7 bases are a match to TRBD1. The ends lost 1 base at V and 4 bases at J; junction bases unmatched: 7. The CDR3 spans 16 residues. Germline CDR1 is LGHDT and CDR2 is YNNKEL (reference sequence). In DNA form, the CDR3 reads TGTGCCAGCAGCCAAGGGGCAGGGGGTTGGAATCAGCCCCAGCATTTT. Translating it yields CASSQGAGGWNQPQHF.

The CDR3 DNA follows: TGTGCCAGCAGTCGGACTAGCGGTATCTACAATGAGCAGTTCTTC. Amino acid sequence: CASSRTSGIYNEQFF. This chain uses TRBV6-5 with TRBJ2-1, with 10 bases lining up with TRBD2. The V segment lost 5 bases and the J segment 3 bases; nucleotides outside the gene matches: 4. Germline lookup yields CDR1 MNHEY and CDR2 SVGAGI. The CDR3 is 15 residues long.

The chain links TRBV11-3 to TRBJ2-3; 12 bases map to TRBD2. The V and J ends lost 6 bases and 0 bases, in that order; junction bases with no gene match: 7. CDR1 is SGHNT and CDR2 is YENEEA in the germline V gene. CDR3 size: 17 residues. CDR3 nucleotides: TGTGCCAGCAGTTTCAGAACTAGCGGGAGGAGCACAGATACGCAGTATTTT. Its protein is CASSFRTSGRSTDTQYF.

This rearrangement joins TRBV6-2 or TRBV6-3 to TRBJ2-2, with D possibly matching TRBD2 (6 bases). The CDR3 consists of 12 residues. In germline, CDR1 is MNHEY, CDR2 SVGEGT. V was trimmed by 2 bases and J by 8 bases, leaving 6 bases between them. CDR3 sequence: CASSYSGGELFF. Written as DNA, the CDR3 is TGTGCCAGCAGTTACAGCGGGGGGGAGCTGTTTTTT.

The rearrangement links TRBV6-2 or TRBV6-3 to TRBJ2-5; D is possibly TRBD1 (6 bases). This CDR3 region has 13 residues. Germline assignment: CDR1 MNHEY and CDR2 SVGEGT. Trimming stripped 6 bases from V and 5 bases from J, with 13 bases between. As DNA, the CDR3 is TGTGCCAGCAGCACACAGGGACGGGAGACCCAGTACTTC. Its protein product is CASSTQGRETQYF.

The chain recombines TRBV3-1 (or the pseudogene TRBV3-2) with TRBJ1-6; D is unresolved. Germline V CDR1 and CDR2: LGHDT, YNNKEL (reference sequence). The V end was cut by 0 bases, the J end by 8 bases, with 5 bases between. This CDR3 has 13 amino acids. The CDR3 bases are TGTGCCAGCAGCCAAGAGAGGTATTCACCCCTCCACTTT. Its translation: CASSQERYSPLHF.

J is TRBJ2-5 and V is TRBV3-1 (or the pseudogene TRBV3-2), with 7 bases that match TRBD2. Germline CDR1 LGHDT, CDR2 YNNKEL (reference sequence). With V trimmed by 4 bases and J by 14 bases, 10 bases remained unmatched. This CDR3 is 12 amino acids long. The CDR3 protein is CASSPRGTTIYF. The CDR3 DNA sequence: TGTGCCAGCAGCCCGCGAGGGACTACAATCTACTTC.

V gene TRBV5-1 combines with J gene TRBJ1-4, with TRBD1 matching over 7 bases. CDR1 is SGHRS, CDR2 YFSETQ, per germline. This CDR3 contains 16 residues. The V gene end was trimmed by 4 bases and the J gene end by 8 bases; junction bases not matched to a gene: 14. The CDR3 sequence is CASSANPQGEGEKLFF. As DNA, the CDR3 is TGCGCCAGCAGCGCGAATCCCCAGGGGGAAGGCGAAAAACTGTTTTTT.

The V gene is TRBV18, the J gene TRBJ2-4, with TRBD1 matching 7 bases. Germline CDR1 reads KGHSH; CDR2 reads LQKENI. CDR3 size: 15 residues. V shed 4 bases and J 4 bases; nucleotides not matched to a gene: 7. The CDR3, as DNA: TGTGCCAGCTCACAACCGGGACAGAAGAAAAACATTCAGTACTTC. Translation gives CASSQPGQKKNIQYF.

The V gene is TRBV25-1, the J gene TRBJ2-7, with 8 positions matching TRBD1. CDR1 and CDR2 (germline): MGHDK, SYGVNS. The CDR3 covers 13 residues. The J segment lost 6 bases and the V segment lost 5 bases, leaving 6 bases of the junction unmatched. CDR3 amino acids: CASSQGARGEQYF. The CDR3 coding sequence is TGTGCCAGCAGTCAGGGGGCGCGTGGCGAGCAGTACTTC.

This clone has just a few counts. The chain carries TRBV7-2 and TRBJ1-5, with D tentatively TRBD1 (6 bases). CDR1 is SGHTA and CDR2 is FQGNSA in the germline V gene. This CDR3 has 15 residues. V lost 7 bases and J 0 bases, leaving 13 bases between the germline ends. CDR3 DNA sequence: TGTGCCAGCACCCAGACAGGATATAGCAATCAGCCCCAGCATTTT. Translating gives CASTQTGYSNQPQHF.

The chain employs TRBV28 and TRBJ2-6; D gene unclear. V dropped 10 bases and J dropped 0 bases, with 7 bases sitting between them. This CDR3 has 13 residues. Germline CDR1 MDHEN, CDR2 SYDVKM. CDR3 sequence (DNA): TGTGCCACTCTCTCCTCTGGGGCCAACGTCCTGACTTTC. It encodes CATLSSGANVLTF. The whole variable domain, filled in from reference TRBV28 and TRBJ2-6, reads DVKVTQSSRYLVKRTGEKVFLECVQDMDHENMFWYRQDPGLGLRLIYFSYDVKMKEKGDIPEGYSVSREKKERFSLILESASTNQTSMYLCATLSSGANVLTFGAGSRLTVL.

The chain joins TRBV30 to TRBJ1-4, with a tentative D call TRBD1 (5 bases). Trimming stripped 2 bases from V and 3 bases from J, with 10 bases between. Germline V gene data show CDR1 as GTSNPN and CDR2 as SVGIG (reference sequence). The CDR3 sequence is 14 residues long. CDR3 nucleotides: TGTGCCTGGAGTATGGGGGGGTCTAATGAAAAACTGTTTTTT. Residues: CAWSMGGSNEKLFF.

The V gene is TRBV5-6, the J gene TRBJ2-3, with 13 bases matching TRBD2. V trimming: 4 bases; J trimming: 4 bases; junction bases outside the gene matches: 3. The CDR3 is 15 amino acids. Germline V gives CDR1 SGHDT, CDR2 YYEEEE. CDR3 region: CASSQGLAGPDTQYF. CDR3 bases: TGTGCCAGCAGCCAGGGACTAGCGGGGCCAGATACGCAGTATTTT.

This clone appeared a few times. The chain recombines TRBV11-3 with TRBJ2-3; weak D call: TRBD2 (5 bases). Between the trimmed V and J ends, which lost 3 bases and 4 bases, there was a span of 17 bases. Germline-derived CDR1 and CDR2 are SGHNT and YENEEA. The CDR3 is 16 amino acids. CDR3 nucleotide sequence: TGTGCCAGCAGCTTCCTCGGTGGACTGTCCCCAGATACGCAGTATTTT. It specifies CASSFLGGLSPDTQYF.

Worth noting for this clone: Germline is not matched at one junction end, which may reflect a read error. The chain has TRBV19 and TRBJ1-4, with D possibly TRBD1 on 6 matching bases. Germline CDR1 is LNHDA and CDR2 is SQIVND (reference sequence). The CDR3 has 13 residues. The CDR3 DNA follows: TGTGCCAGTAGCACTCGCGGGGGCGCCCCCGGTCCTTTT. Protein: CASSTRGGAPGPF.

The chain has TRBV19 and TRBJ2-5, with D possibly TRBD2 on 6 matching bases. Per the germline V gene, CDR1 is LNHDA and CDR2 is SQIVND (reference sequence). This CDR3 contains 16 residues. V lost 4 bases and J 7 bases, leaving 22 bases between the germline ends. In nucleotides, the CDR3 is TGTGCCAGTAGTACCGCATCCGGGAGCCGACCCGGGACCCAGTACTTC. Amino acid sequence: CASSTASGSRPGTQYF.

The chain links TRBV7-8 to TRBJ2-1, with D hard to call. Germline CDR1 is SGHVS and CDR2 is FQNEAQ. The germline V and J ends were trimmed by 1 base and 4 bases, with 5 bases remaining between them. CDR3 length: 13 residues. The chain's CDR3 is CASSLGLYNEQFF. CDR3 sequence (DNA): TGTGCCAGCAGCTTAGGGCTTTACAATGAGCAGTTCTTC.

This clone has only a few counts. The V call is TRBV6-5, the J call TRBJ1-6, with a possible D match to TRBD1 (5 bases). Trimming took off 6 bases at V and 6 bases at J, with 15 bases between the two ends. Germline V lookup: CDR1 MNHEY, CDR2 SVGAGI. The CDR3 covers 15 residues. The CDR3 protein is CASRIRQYSNSPLHF. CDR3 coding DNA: TGTGCCAGCAGGATCCGACAGTACTCTAATTCACCCCTCCACTTT.

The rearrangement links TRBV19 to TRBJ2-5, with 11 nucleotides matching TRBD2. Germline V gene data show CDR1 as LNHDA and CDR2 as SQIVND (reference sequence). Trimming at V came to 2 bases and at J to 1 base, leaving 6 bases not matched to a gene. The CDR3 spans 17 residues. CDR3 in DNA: TGTGCCAGTAGTATATCCACTAGCGGGGGACCCCAAGAGACCCAGTACTTC. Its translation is CASSISTSGGPQETQYF.